This T cell receptor beta chain was recorded in a study of T cell responses to AZD1222 COVID-19 vaccine. General study results and limits: Reportedly, nearly half the spike-specific TCRs target unmutated variant regions.

As to this clone: Antigen specificity is unknown.

Germline V lookup: CDR1 MRHNA, CDR2 SNTAGT. Trimming removed 6 bases at V and 5 bases at J, with 22 bases between. This CDR3 is built from 17 residues. Repertoires were generated with immunoSEQ multiplex PCR, while TCRdb's copy carries only in-frame clones and drops some. The profile shows some 150,000 clones, 90% of them singletons. The sequence was obtained from an adult in good health. The chain is built from TRBV6-4 and TRBJ1-4; D is possibly TRBD1 (6 bases). Specimen: peripheral blood, collected on day 0 of AZD1222 vaccination. This chain's CDR3 is CASRPRGHSIKNEKLFF. The CDR3 coding sequence is TGTGCCAGCAGGCCCCGGGGACATAGTATTAAAAATGAAAAACTGTTTTTT.